The rows below give T cell receptor beta chains drawn from one sample of a study of T cell responses to AZD1222 COVID-19 vaccine. Generated by immunoSEQ multiplex PCR, the TCRdb table keeps only in-frame clones and is missing some. The sample holds 95,000 to 150,000 clones; about 85% are singletons and the top ten take approximately 4.7%. The source material was peripheral blood, sampled 28 days after the second AZD1222 dose. These receptors all stem from an adult who received the AZD1222 COVID-19 vaccine. Both conserved end residues are part of each CDR3. A D gene is named only where the DNA matches it firmly. Rows may omit the clone size; those that give it use once, few, many or a size class.

J,V,size,D,DNA,CDR3
TRBJ2-7,TRBV7-9,once,TRBD1,TGTGCCAGCAGCCCCCCGGGACAGGTTATCCACGAGCAGTACTTC,CASSPPGQVIHEQYF
TRBJ2-3,TRBV5-5,NA,TRBD2,TGTGCCAGCAGCCGGAAGGCTAGCGGGGGCACAGATACGCAGTATTTT,CASSRKASGGTDTQYF
TRBJ2-7,TRBV11-2,NA,NA,TGTGCCAGCAGCCCCCAGGGCGGGGTCAACTTGAACGAGCAGTACTTC,CASSPQGGVNLNEQYF
TRBJ2-1,TRBV29-1,once,NA,TGCAGCGCCCGACTATTAGTCAGCGGCTCCTACAATGAGCAGTTCTTC,CSARLLVSGSYNEQFF
TRBJ1-4,TRBV5-1,NA,NA,TGCGCCAGCAGCTTCATGCCAACTAATGAAAAACTGTTTTTT,CASSFMPTNEKLFF
TRBJ1-4,TRBV6-5,few,TRBD1,TGTGCCAGCAGAAGGACAGGGGGTGATGAAAAACTGTTTTTT,CASRRTGGDEKLFF
TRBJ2-7,TRBV5-1,NA,NA,TGCGCCAGCAGACCCGGGGTTGAGTTCGAGCAGTACTTC,CASRPGVEFEQYF
TRBJ2-1,TRBV4-1,NA,TRBD1,TGCGCCAGCAGAGCTTGGGACAGGGGCTACAATGAGCAGTTCTTC,CASRAWDRGYNEQFF
TRBJ2-1,TRBV7-2,NA,NA,TGTGCCAGCAGCACACCAGGGGGGCAGGGTCACTACAATGAGCAGTTCTTC,CASSTPGGQGHYNEQFF
TRBJ1-1,TRBV20-1,NA,NA,TGCAGCCGGTGGGTCAACACTGAAGCTTTCTTT,CSRWVNTEAFF
TRBJ1-2,TRBV3-1/TRBV3-2,NA,NA,TGTGCCAGCAGCCTCGAGGAGAGTCGGTATGGCTACACCTTC,CASSLEESRYGYTF
TRBJ2-3,TRBV9,NA,TRBD1,TGTGCCAGCAGCGTAGTCGGACAGGACACAGATACGCAGTATTTT,CASSVVGQDTDTQYF
TRBJ1-2,TRBV24-1,NA,TRBD1,TGTGCCACCAGTGATCCCCAGCCGGGACAGGGCCTCTATGGCTACACCTTC,CATSDPQPGQGLYGYTF
TRBJ1-3,TRBV28,NA,NA,TGTGCCAGCAGTTTAGCCGGCTCTGGAAACACCATATATTTT,CASSLAGSGNTIYF
TRBJ1-2,TRBV10-2,once,TRBD1,TGCGCCAGCAGTGAGAACGGACAGGGGAACTATGGCTACACCTTC,CASSENGQGNYGYTF
TRBJ1-2,TRBV4-3,once,NA,TGCGCCAGCAGCCAAGATCTTTGGGACACCAACTATGGCTACACCTTC,CASSQDLWDTNYGYTF
TRBJ1-6,TRBV5-1,once,NA,TGCGCCAGCAGCTCCCAACAGCCCCGGGATTCACCCCTCCACTTT,CASSSQQPRDSPLHF
TRBJ2-3,TRBV5-1,NA,TRBD2,TGCGCCAGCAGCATACCGGGACTACCCACAGATACGCAGTATTTT,CASSIPGLPTDTQYF
TRBJ1-3,TRBV18,NA,NA,TGTGCCAGCTCACCAAATGCGGGTTCTGGAAACACCATATATTTT,CASSPNAGSGNTIYF
TRBJ2-1,TRBV3-1/TRBV3-2,NA,TRBD1,TGTGCCAGCAGTAAGGACAGGACGTACAATGAGCAGTTCTTC,CASSKDRTYNEQFF
TRBJ2-5,TRBV5-6,NA,TRBD2,TGTGCCAGCAGCTCTACGGGACTAGGGCTGGAGACCCAGTACTTC,CASSSTGLGLETQYF
TRBJ2-6,TRBV4-1,NA,TRBD1,TGCGCCAGCAGCCAAGGACAGGGGGCTGTGTACGTCCTGACTTTC,CASSQGQGAVYVLTF
TRBJ1-2,TRBV7-8,NA,NA,TGTGCCAGCAGCTTACAGAATTCTAACTATGGCTACACCTTC,CASSLQNSNYGYTF
TRBJ1-4,TRBV3-1/TRBV3-2,NA,NA,TGTGCCAGCAGCCTAGGGGTCACAACTAATGAAAAACTGTTTTTT,CASSLGVTTNEKLFF
TRBJ1-5,TRBV2,once,NA,TGTGCCAGCAGCGGGACCGGGGGGAGGCAGCCCCAGCATTTT,CASSGTGGRQPQHF
TRBJ1-3,TRBV30,NA,NA,TGTGCCTGGAACGACTCTGGAAACACCATATATTTT,CAWNDSGNTIYF
TRBJ1-5,TRBV27,NA,TRBD1,TGTGCCAGCAGCCCGGGACAGGGGGCGCGTCAGCCCCAGCATTTT,CASSPGQGARQPQHF